These 18 T cell receptor beta chains share one sample of origin, sequenced in a study of T cell responses to AZD1222 COVID-19 vaccine. This table comes from immunoSEQ multiplex PCR, and its TCRdb copy is limited to in-frame clones, with some not included. The table shows 100,000 to 150,000 clones, with around 89% occurring only once. This sample comprised peripheral blood, obtained on day 0 of MenACWY control vaccination. The receptors originated from an adult in good health.

Only one count was recorded for this clone. The rearrangement uses TRBV6-1 and TRBJ1-1; TRBD1 is a possible D gene (6 bases). V shed 2 bases and J shed 0 bases, with 10 bases lying between them. The germline gives CDR1 MNHNS, CDR2 SASEGT. The CDR3 loop spans 15 amino acids. The CDR3 region is CASSESGGLNTEAFF. CDR3 nucleotides: TGTGCCAGCAGTGAATCGGGGGGGCTGAACACTGAAGCTTTCTTT.

This sequence joins TRBV3-1 (or the pseudogene TRBV3-2) and TRBJ2-7; no firm D call. This CDR3 spans 13 amino acids. V was pared by 1 base and J by 2 bases, with 6 bases between. The germline V gene encodes CDR1 LGHDT and CDR2 YNNKEL (reference sequence). This CDR3 is CASSQGTPYEQYF. The CDR3 region has the DNA TGTGCCAGCAGCCAAGGGACCCCCTACGAGCAGTACTTC.

Details on this clone: Mismatch with germline at one junction end may stem from a read error. The rearrangement uses TRBV5-1 and TRBJ2-3; 8 bases line up with TRBD2. The V gene's germline CDR1 is SGHRS and CDR2 YFSETQ. The CDR3 extends over 15 amino acids. The chain's CDR3 is CASSFSTAGAKISIF. CDR3 DNA sequence: TGCGCCAGCAGCTTCTCAACAGCGGGAGCAAAAATCAGTATTTTT.

V and J are TRBV6-5 and TRBJ1-6, with TRBD1 identical over 7 bases. V dropped 10 bases and J dropped 7; count of bases not matched to a gene: 7. CDR3 size: 13 residues. The germline V gene encodes CDR1 MNHEY and CDR2 SVGAGI. The DNA of the CDR3 is TGTGCCACCGGGACAGCCGAGAATTCACCCCTCCACTTT. It encodes CATGTAENSPLHF.

V usage is TRBV5-1 and J usage is TRBJ1-4, with TRBD1 as a possible D gene (6 bases). The CDR3 sequence is 15 residues long. V gave up 4 bases and J gave up 7 bases, with 17 bases separating them. In germline, CDR1 is SGHRS, CDR2 YFSETQ. In nucleotides, the CDR3 is TGCGCCAGCAGCGCCGAATGGGGGCAGGGTGAAAAACTGTTTTTT. Its protein product is CASSAEWGQGEKLFF.

The CDR3 DNA reads as TGTGCCAGCACCTACAATAGCGGAGGGACCTACAATGAGCAGTTCTTC. As protein: CASTYNSGGTYNEQFF. The chain uses TRBV11-3 and TRBJ2-1; D may be TRBD2 (6 bases). V dropped 7 bases and J dropped 2 bases, with 18 bases sitting between them. The length of the CDR3 is 16 residues. Germline V lookup: CDR1 SGHNT, CDR2 YENEEA.

In the case of this clone: Other DNA sequences in this specimen translate into the identical CDR3. The chain couples TRBV12-3 or TRBV12-4 to TRBJ2-2; no definite D call. The CDR3 is 12 residues long. With 6 bases removed from V and 1 base from J, the gap between germline ends came to 3 bases. The chain's CDR3 is CASSLNTGELFF. The CDR3 coding sequence is TGTGCCAGCAGCTTGAACACCGGGGAGCTGTTTTTT.

This CDR3 reads CASSLRTGIADTQYF. The CDR3 region has the DNA TGTGCCAGCAGCTTAAGGACAGGGATCGCAGATACGCAGTATTTT. The chain combines TRBV5-8 with TRBJ2-3; 8 nucleotides match TRBD1. CDR3 length equals 15 residues. The J segment lost 4 bases and the V segment lost 2 bases, leaving 6 bases of the junction unmatched. Germline assignment: CDR1 SGHTS and CDR2 YDEGEE.

This clone came up many times. This CDR3 is also generated by other DNA sequences in the sample. The chain links TRBV7-2 to TRBJ2-1, with 12 nucleotides matching TRBD2. The CDR3 spans 15 residues. V shed 3 bases and J 5 bases; nucleotides not matched to a gene: 2. Germline CDR1 and CDR2: SGHTA and FQGNSA. The CDR3 nucleotides are TGTGCCAGCAGCTTGACTAGCGGGAGAAACAATGAGCAGTTCTTC. Protein: CASSLTSGRNNEQFF. Full variable domain (missing parts from reference TRBV7-2 and TRBJ2-1): GAGVSQSPSNKVTEKGKDVELRCDPISGHTALYWYRQSLGQGLEFLIYFQGNSAPDKSGLPSDRFSAERTGGSVSTLTIQRTQQEDSAVYLCASSLTSGRNNEQFFGPGTRLTVL.

This clone was recorded only once. This chain connects TRBV7-6 to TRBJ2-2, with 10 bases aligning to TRBD2. The germline CDR1 and CDR2 sequences are SGHVS and FNYEAQ. Unmatched junction bases numbered 14, after V lost 2 bases and J lost 8 bases. This CDR3 region has 18 residues. The CDR3 loop is CASSLPQGLAVLGGELFF. The CDR3 nucleotides read TGTGCCAGCAGCTTACCCCAAGGACTAGCGGTTCTTGGAGGGGAGCTGTTTTTT.

In its sample, this clone was seen many times. CDR3 sequence: CASSLVERETSYEQYF. Written as DNA, the CDR3 is TGTGCCAGCAGCTTAGTCGAGCGGGAGACTTCCTACGAGCAGTACTTC. The chain carries TRBV7-9 and TRBJ2-7; TRBD2 matches at 8 bases. This CDR3 has 16 amino acids. V shed 1 base and J 1 base; nucleotides not matched to a gene: 6. The germline CDR1 and CDR2 sequences are SEHNR and FQNEAQ (reference sequence).

The rearrangement joins TRBV5-8 to TRBJ1-2, with 8 bases lining up with TRBD1. V lost 3 bases, J lost 5 bases, and 6 bases stayed unmatched. The CDR3 covers 14 residues. Germline V CDR1 and CDR2: SGHTS, YDEGEE. CDR3: CASSYGQGLYGYTF. For the CDR3, the DNA is TGTGCCAGCAGCTACGGACAGGGACTATATGGCTACACCTTC.

CDR3 in DNA: TGTGCCAGCAGCCCGGTTGGGGGCAGAAACACCGGGGAGCTGTTTTTT. Amino acid sequence: CASSPVGGRNTGELFF. This chain uses TRBV7-8 with TRBJ2-2; a possible D gene is TRBD1 (6 bases). The V gene's germline CDR1 is SGHVS and CDR2 FQNEAQ. This CDR3 comprises 16 residues. Trimming cost V 5 bases and J 2 bases, with 15 bases left between them.

This rearrangement joins TRBV6-6 to TRBJ2-5; D not certain. The germline V and J ends were trimmed by 2 bases and 5 bases, with 9 bases remaining between them. The CDR3 extends over 13 amino acids. The germline V gene encodes CDR1 MNHNY and CDR2 SVGAGI (reference sequence). CDR3 coding DNA: TGTGCCAGCAGTTACAGGCCTGGGGAGACCCAGTACTTC. Residues: CASSYRPGETQYF.

The DNA for the CDR3 is TGCGCCAGCGAGACAGGGGATAGCAATCAGCCCCAGCATTTT. Amino acids: CASETGDSNQPQHF. The V and J genes are TRBV5-1 and TRBJ1-5; 8 positions agree with TRBD1. Germline V gene lookup returns CDR1 SGHRS and CDR2 YFSETQ. V shed 7 bases and J 0 bases; nucleotides not matched to a gene: 3. CDR3 size: 14 residues.

The V and J genes are TRBV19 and TRBJ1-5; D gene unclear. The V end lost 5 bases, the J end lost 6 bases, and 14 bases lay between the germline ends. This CDR3 is 14 amino acids long. Germline assignment: CDR1 LNHDA and CDR2 SQIVND (reference sequence). CDR3 sequence: CASSPLAWTQPQHF. For the CDR3, the DNA is TGTGCCAGTAGTCCTCTGGCCTGGACTCAGCCCCAGCATTTT.

This clone was seen only once. This chain links TRBV30 with TRBJ1-2; D gene ambiguous. The length of the CDR3 is 12 residues. V lost 4 bases to trimming and J lost 4 bases, with 10 bases between them. CDR1 is GTSNPN and CDR2 is SVGIG in the germline V gene (reference sequence). The CDR3 sequence: CAWIGRLYGYTF. The CDR3 DNA reads as TGTGCCTGGATAGGTCGACTCTATGGCTACACCTTC.

This clone was counted between two and nine times. V usage is TRBV30 and J usage is TRBJ1-2; D is ambiguous. There are 11 residues in the CDR3. The germline CDR1 and CDR2 sequences are GTSNPN and SVGIG (reference sequence). Between the trimmed V and J ends, which lost 0 bases and 7 bases, there was a span of 6 bases. The CDR3 region is CAWSVGFGYTF. The CDR3 region has the DNA TGTGCCTGGAGTGTAGGGTTTGGCTACACCTTC.